This is a list of T cell receptor beta chains from one sample in a study of OX40 agonist ivuxolimab in advanced cancers. Clones were sequenced by immunoSEQ multiplex PCR, and TCRdb holds only the in-frame ones, with some missing. The sample has 30,000 to 45,000 clones, 70% to 80% seen once. The source was CD4+ or CD8+ T cells sorted from blood, collected in a trial of the OX40 agonist ivuxolimab. Source of these receptors: an adult with an advanced solid tumor such as melanoma, head and neck, liver or kidney cancer. CDR3s include the opening cysteine and the closing phenylalanine or tryptophan. Fields, in order: V gene, D gene, clone size, J gene, CDR3 protein, CDR3 DNA. D genes are given only for firm matches. Expanded clones are given a class, and other clones once, few, many or no size at all.

TRBV25-1	NA	NA	TRBJ1-1	CASSRSKGVVTEAFF	TGTGCCAGCAGCCGCTCAAAGGGGGTTGTCACTGAAGCTTTCTTT
TRBV4-2	NA	few	TRBJ1-2	CASSPFGQGTYGYTF	TGTGCCAGCAGCCCCTTTGGGCAGGGGACCTATGGCTACACCTTC
TRBV4-1	NA	NA	TRBJ2-1	CASSQEQVGLLVHNEQFF	TGCGCCAGCAGCCAAGAACAGGTGGGGCTTTTGGTTCACAATGAGCAGTTCTTC
TRBV29-1	TRBD1	NA	TRBJ2-3	CSVDSGQVLTDTQYF	TGCAGCGTTGATTCGGGACAGGTCCTCACAGATACGCAGTATTTT
TRBV5-1	TRBD1	NA	TRBJ2-3	CASSLQGSGTDTQYF	TGCGCCAGCAGCTTACAGGGGAGTGGTACAGATACGCAGTATTTT
TRBV9	NA	NA	TRBJ1-4	CASSVSGGASGEKLFF	TGTGCCAGCAGCGTTTCGGGGGGAGCGAGCGGTGAAAAACTGTTTTTT
TRBV7-3	NA	NA	TRBJ1-6	CASSWGRTNNSPLHF	TGTGCCAGCAGCTGGGGCCGGACAAATAATTCACCCCTCCACTTT
TRBV10-2	NA	few	TRBJ2-5	CATSWGTEETQYF	TGCGCCACCTCGTGGGGGACGGAAGAGACCCAGTACTTC
TRBV29-1	TRBD2	NA	TRBJ2-1	CSAISPSGVNEQFF	TGCAGCGCTATAAGTCCTAGCGGGGTCAATGAGCAGTTCTTC
TRBV14	TRBD1	NA	TRBJ2-3	CASSQDYATGTGRHTQYF	TGTGCCAGCAGCCAAGACTATGCAACCGGGACAGGTCGTCATACGCAGTATTTT
TRBV7-9	NA	once	TRBJ2-7	CASSSAGSYEQYF	TGTGCCAGCAGCTCCGCGGGGTCCTACGAGCAGTACTTC
TRBV9	NA	NA	TRBJ1-2	CASSPLSEGVYGYTF	TGTGCCAGCAGCCCTCTGTCGGAGGGAGTATATGGCTACACCTTC
TRBV4-1	NA	NA	TRBJ2-1	CASSHYSSVVSYNEQFF	TGCGCCAGCAGCCATTACTCTAGCGTGGTGTCCTACAATGAGCAGTTCTTC
TRBV5-5	NA	NA	TRBJ1-5	CASSLSGPTSNQPQHF	TGTGCCAGCAGCTTGTCAGGGCCGACCTCCAATCAGCCCCAGCATTTT
TRBV5-5	NA	NA	TRBJ1-1	CASSLGINTEAFF	TGTGCCAGCAGCTTGGGTATAAACACTGAAGCTTTCTTT
TRBV4-2	NA	NA	TRBJ1-2	CASSQDVSGGWGYTF	TGTGCCAGCAGCCAAGATGTTTCGGGGGGTTGGGGCTACACCTTC
TRBV9	TRBD1	NA	TRBJ2-7	CASSPGRQGAYEQYF	TGTGCCAGCAGCCCGGGACGACAGGGAGCCTACGAGCAGTACTTC
TRBV27	NA	NA	TRBJ2-2	CASSLNTGELFF	TGTGCCAGCAGTTTGAACACCGGGGAGCTGTTTTTT
TRBV25-1	TRBD1	NA	TRBJ2-1	CASSESGTGSFNEQFF	TGTGCCAGCAGTGAGTCCGGGACAGGGTCCTTCAATGAGCAGTTCTTC
TRBV12-5	TRBD1	NA	TRBJ2-5	CASGLTSATGGRETQYF	TGTGCTAGTGGTTTGACATCCGCGACAGGGGGTCGGGAGACCCAGTACTTC
TRBV14	NA	NA	TRBJ1-1	CASSPDPGVVTEAFF	TGTGCCAGCAGCCCAGACCCAGGGGTTGTCACTGAAGCTTTCTTT
TRBV10-2	NA	few	TRBJ1-2	CASSERGDYGYTF	TGCGCCAGCAGTGAAAGGGGAGACTATGGCTACACCTTC
TRBV30	NA	NA	TRBJ1-2	CAWSVGAYGYTF	TGTGCCTGGAGTGTAGGAGCCTATGGCTACACCTTC
TRBV11-2	NA	few	TRBJ1-1	CASSSHRRSGNTEAFF	TGTGCCAGCAGCTCACATAGGCGATCGGGGAACACTGAAGCTTTCTTT
TRBV2	TRBD1	once	TRBJ2-4	CASGTAAAKNIQYF	TGTGCCAGCGGGACAGCGGCGGCCAAAAACATTCAGTACTTC
TRBV6-1	NA	few	TRBJ2-7	CATGPQGSYEQYF	TGTGCCACGGGCCCCCAGGGCTCCTACGAGCAGTACTTC
TRBV5-1	TRBD1	NA	TRBJ1-6	CASSPRGTGEDSPLHF	TGCGCCAGCAGCCCTCGGGGGACAGGGGAGGATTCACCCCTCCACTTT
TRBV18	NA	NA	TRBJ2-6	CASSSDSGANVLTF	TGTGCCAGCTCATCTGACTCTGGGGCCAACGTCCTGACTTTC
TRBV11-2	NA	NA	TRBJ1-1	CASSLALGTEAFF	TGTGCCAGCAGCTTGGCCCTGGGAACTGAAGCTTTCTTT
TRBV15	NA	NA	TRBJ2-1	CATSRDSGTPMYNEQFF	TGTGCCACCAGCAGAGATTCAGGGACTCCTATGTACAATGAGCAGTTCTTC
TRBV6-6	TRBD1	NA	TRBJ1-2	CASSRSTGNYGYTF	TGTGCCAGCAGTCGTTCGACAGGGAACTATGGCTACACCTTC
TRBV7-6	NA	NA	TRBJ2-3	CASSRGPAGDTQYF	TGTGCCAGCAGCCGTGGGCCAGCCGGGGATACGCAGTATTTT
TRBV5-1	NA	NA	TRBJ1-2	CASKQSYGYTF	TGCGCCAGCAAACAGTCCTATGGCTACACCTTC
TRBV2	TRBD1	NA	TRBJ1-1	CASSERGTVNTEAFF	TGTGCCAGCAGTGAGAGGGGGACAGTGAACACTGAAGCTTTCTTT
TRBV19	NA	NA	TRBJ1-1	CASRRLEMNTEAFF	TGTGCCAGTAGAAGGCTAGAAATGAACACTGAAGCTTTCTTT
TRBV19	NA	NA	TRBJ1-1	CASSIAQTNTEAFF	TGTGCCAGTAGTATAGCACAGACGAACACTGAAGCTTTCTTT
TRBV19	NA	NA	TRBJ1-2	CAAGPGARYGYTF	TGTGCAGCTGGGCCAGGGGCCAGGTATGGCTACACCTTC
TRBV6-1	NA	NA	TRBJ1-6	CASRHNSPLHF	TGTGCCAGCAGGCATAATTCACCCCTCCACTTT
TRBV5-1	NA	NA	TRBJ1-2	CASSPMSSNYGYTF	TGCGCCAGCAGCCCTATGAGTTCTAACTATGGCTACACCTTC
TRBV27	NA	NA	TRBJ1-1	CASSLSIQGGHTEAFF	TGTGCCAGCAGTTTATCTATACAGGGAGGGCACACTGAAGCTTTCTTT
TRBV28	NA	NA	TRBJ1-6	CASRRGGPLNSPLHF	TGTGCCAGCAGACGTGGGGGACCGTTAAATTCACCCCTCCACTTT
TRBV2	NA	NA	TRBJ2-5	CASSVDGPETQYF	TGTGCCAGCAGTGTTGACGGGCCAGAGACCCAGTACTTC
TRBV21-1	NA	NA	TRBJ2-6	CASTGDPGTGLAGANVLTF	TGTGCCAGCACCGGGGATCCCGGGACAGGGTTGGCTGGGGCCAACGTCCTGACTTTC
TRBV19	TRBD1	NA	TRBJ1-2	CASSDRVYGYTF	TGTGCCAGTAGTGACAGGGTATATGGCTACACCTTC
TRBV9	NA	NA	TRBJ2-7	CASSPYLGYEQYF	TGTGCCAGCAGCCCCTACCTAGGCTACGAGCAGTACTTC
TRBV2	NA	NA	TRBJ1-5	CASRRSLGVGQPQHF	TGTGCCAGCAGGCGTAGTCTAGGGGTGGGTCAGCCCCAGCATTTT
TRBV7-6	NA	NA	TRBJ1-2	CASSLGAQGSYGYTF	TGTGCCAGCAGTTTAGGGGCACAGGGAAGCTATGGCTACACCTTC
TRBV7-2	NA	NA	TRBJ2-6	CASSSSSGANVLTF	TGTGCCAGCAGCTCTTCTTCTGGGGCCAACGTCCTGACTTTC
TRBV7-9	NA	NA	TRBJ2-1	CASSFPPVSYNEQFF	TGTGCCAGCAGCTTCCCACCGGTGTCCTACAATGAGCAGTTCTTC
TRBV30	TRBD2	few	TRBJ2-5	CAWSTLAGRETQYF	TGTGCCTGGAGTACTTTAGCGGGGAGAGAGACCCAGTACTTC
TRBV29-1	TRBD1	NA	TRBJ2-1	CSARGGQGLNEQFF	TGCAGCGCGAGAGGGGGACAGGGGCTCAATGAGCAGTTCTTC
TRBV7-5	NA	NA	TRBJ2-3	CARRPTSGGAPTDTQYF	TGTGCCAGAAGGCCGACTAGCGGGGGGGCTCCAACAGATACGCAGTATTTT
TRBV6-1	NA	NA	TRBJ1-4	CASSGRTVGGEKLFF	TGTGCCAGCAGTGGCCGGACGGTGGGGGGTGAAAAACTGTTTTTT
TRBV30	NA	once	TRBJ2-7	CAWSPGSYEQYF	TGTGCCTGGAGCCCGGGGTCCTACGAGCAGTACTTC
TRBV4-1	NA	NA	TRBJ1-1	CASSQESTEAFF	TGCGCCAGCAGCCAAGAATCCACTGAAGCTTTCTTT
TRBV7-8	NA	NA	TRBJ1-4	CASSSPNSEKLFF	TGTGCCAGCAGCTCACCTAATAGCGAAAAACTGTTTTTT
TRBV14	NA	NA	TRBJ2-6	CASSRGMNAAGANVLTF	TGTGCCAGCAGCCGGGGGATGAACGCCGCTGGGGCCAACGTCCTGACTTTC
TRBV11-2	TRBD1	NA	TRBJ1-5	CASSLGTGGNQPQHF	TGTGCCAGCAGCCTCGGGACAGGGGGAAATCAGCCCCAGCATTTT
TRBV19	NA	NA	TRBJ1-2	CASSIEGSYGYTF	TGTGCCAGTAGTATAGAGGGGAGCTATGGCTACACCTTC